The entry below describes one T cell receptor beta chain. Its antigen is not known. CDR1 is MGHDK, CDR2 SYGVNS, per germline. Trimming shortened V by 3 bases and J by 5 bases, and 7 bases separated the two germline ends. CDR3 length: 12 amino acids. This sample is drawn from a study of molecular identifiers for immune sequencing clone quantification. Notes on the study in general: Clones above 20 RNA copies contained over 99% of effector molecules and under 1% of naive molecules. Highly expanded clone sizes could end up underestimated if a barcode were shared by identical TCR molecules.

TCRdb analysed the PCR reads with MiXCR anew, one entry per CDR3 protein. Among around 480,000 distinct CDR3 sequences, 25% were seen once, and the ten largest hold around 0.79%. This rearrangement joins TRBV25-1 to TRBJ1-2; maybe TRBD1 (6 bases). Sequencing used naive CD8+ T cells from blood, with Jurkat cell RNA spiked in. As to subset: FACS-sorted CD8+CD4-CCR7+CD45RA+ naive T cells. The source of this sequence is a human donor in good health. Some libraries in this study had Jurkat cell RNA spiked in. CDR3 sequence (DNA): TGTGCCAGCAGTGAGGGGACATATGGCTACACCTTC. It translates to CASSEGTYGYTF.